Here is one T cell receptor beta chain with its context. With 2 bases clipped from V and 4 bases from J, the junction kept 8 bases outside the gene matches. The CDR3 runs to 16 residues. The germline V gene has CDR1 SGDLS and CDR2 YYNGEE. These data belong to a study of blood T cell repertoires in COVID-19. Libraries were prepared by immunoSEQ multiplex PCR; TCRdb keeps only in-frame clonotypes and omits some of them. The data contain 250,000 to 300,000 clones, approximately 88% of them seen just once; the ten biggest clones take up 5.5% to 8%. The specimen sequenced was peripheral blood. The chain uses TRBV9 and TRBJ2-2; 7 bases agree with TRBD1. The clonotype originates from a woman aged 30 to 39 who had recovered from COVID-19. The CDR3 here is CASSVSRDRLTGELFF. For the CDR3, the DNA is TGTGCCAGCAGCGTTTCCCGGGACAGACTCACCGGGGAGCTGTTTTTT.